The TCR beta chain described here comes from a study of OX40 agonist ivuxolimab in advanced cancers. The CDR3 has 12 amino acids. The ends were cut back, 3 bases at V and 8 bases at J, with 11 bases in the middle. The V gene's germline CDR1 is MNHEY and CDR2 SMNVEV (reference sequence). Measured with immunoSEQ multiplex PCR; TCRdb has only the in-frame clones, and not every one. The sample shows fewer than 20,000 clones, just under 85% of them seen only once. General study points: On average, CD8+ T cells had more expanded clones than CD4+.

To note about this clone: Its antigen is as yet unknown.

The sequenced sample was CD4+ or CD8+ T cells sorted from blood, obtained in a trial of the OX40 agonist ivuxolimab. This chain uses TRBV27 with TRBJ2-7; the D call may be TRBD1 or TRBD2 (6 bases each). The sequence was collected from an adult with an advanced solid tumor such as melanoma, head and neck, liver or kidney cancer. In DNA form, the CDR3 reads TGTGCCAGCAGTTTCGGGGGCCTAAAGCAGTACTTC. Its translation is CASSFGGLKQYF.